A single sample is the source of the 28 T cell receptor beta chains below, sequenced in a study of blood T cell repertoires in COVID-19. TCRdb's copy holds only in-frame clones and misses some; the assay was immunoSEQ multiplex PCR. The sample contains approximately 250,000 clones, approximately 86% of which appear only once. Input material: peripheral blood. Receptors were obtained from a man younger than 45 with active or convalescent COVID-19.

The chain combines TRBV19 with TRBJ2-3, with 11 bases fitting TRBD2. V shed 5 bases and J 2 bases; nucleotides not matched to a gene: 6. The V gene's germline CDR1 is LNHDA and CDR2 SQIVND (reference sequence). The CDR3 is 16 amino acids. The CDR3 spells CASSLRLAGSTDTQYF. The DNA for the CDR3 is TGTGCCAGTAGTCTCCGACTAGCGGGGTCCACAGATACGCAGTATTTT.

This sequence joins TRBV12-3 or TRBV12-4 and TRBJ2-1, with TRBD1 identical over 11 bases. The J segment lost 6 bases and the V segment lost 6 bases, leaving 1 base of the junction unmatched. This CDR3 region has 13 residues. Here the CDR3 DNA reads TGTGCCAGCAGGGGGACAGGGGGCAATGAGCAGTTCTTC. Residues: CASRGTGGNEQFF.

The V gene is TRBV10-3, the J gene TRBJ2-1; D is ambiguous. Germline CDR1 is ENHRY and CDR2 is SYGVKD. The CDR3 loop spans 15 amino acids. With 3 bases removed from V and 4 bases from J, the gap between germline ends came to 13 bases. CDR3 region: CAISDPLSQYNEQFF. The CDR3 DNA follows: TGTGCCATCAGTGACCCTCTCTCACAGTACAATGAGCAGTTCTTC.

The chain is built from TRBV7-9 and TRBJ2-7; D is ambiguous. The V gene's germline CDR1 is SEHNR and CDR2 FQNEAQ (reference sequence). The CDR3 totals 13 residues. V was trimmed by 0 bases and J by 9 bases, leaving 12 bases between them. The CDR3 DNA is TGTGCCAGCAGCTTAGCGGGCGATTCCGGGCAGTACTTC. Protein sequence: CASSLAGDSGQYF.

The chain has TRBV30 and TRBJ1-2, with TRBD1 matching 10 bases. V lost 5 bases to trimming and J lost 8 bases; unmatched junction nucleotides: 2. The germline V gene has CDR1 GTSNPN and CDR2 SVGIG (reference sequence). The CDR3 has 11 residues. This chain's CDR3 is CAWETGGGYTF. The DNA for the CDR3 is TGTGCCTGGGAGACAGGGGGCGGCTACACCTTC.

This clone came up a few times. The rearrangement uses TRBV10-2 and TRBJ1-5; D unresolved. This CDR3 spans 13 amino acids. V was trimmed by 4 bases and J by 1 base, leaving 5 bases between them. Germline CDR1 and CDR2: WSHSY and SAAADI. The CDR3 here is CASSAGSNQPQHF. CDR3 coding DNA: TGCGCCAGCAGTGCAGGAAGCAATCAGCCCCAGCATTTT.

This clone turned up a few times. This chain connects TRBV19 to TRBJ1-6, with TRBD1 matching 7 bases. This CDR3 has 14 residues. Germline V gives CDR1 LNHDA, CDR2 SQIVND (reference sequence). The V segment lost 5 bases and the J segment 8 bases; nucleotides outside the gene matches: 6. The CDR3 coding sequence is TGTGCCAGTAGTTCGACAGGGATTGATTCACCCCTCCACTTT. This translates into CASSSTGIDSPLHF.

J is TRBJ2-1 and V is TRBV7-4, with 10 positions matching TRBD2. V dropped 5 bases and J dropped 4; count of bases not matched to a gene: 11. The CDR3 is made up of 17 amino acids. In germline, CDR1 is SGHVT, CDR2 SQSDAQ. The CDR3 bases are TGTGCCAGCAGCCACCATGGGCTAGCGGGGGAGTACAATGAGCAGTTCTTC. This sequence encodes CASSHHGLAGEYNEQFF.

This rearrangement joins TRBV5-1 to TRBJ2-7; TRBD1 might be the D (5 bases). V was trimmed by 4 bases and J by 3 bases, leaving 14 bases between them. The CDR3 consists of 14 residues. In germline, CDR1 is SGHRS, CDR2 YFSETQ. The CDR3 loop is CASSPTPTDYEQYF. The CDR3 bases are TGCGCCAGCAGCCCGACCCCGACAGACTACGAGCAGTACTTC.

The V gene is TRBV15, the J gene TRBJ2-3; 7 bases are shared with TRBD1. This CDR3 is built from 15 residues. J lost 5 bases, V lost 0 bases, and 5 bases had no gene match. Germline-derived CDR1 and CDR2 are LNHNV and YYDKDF (reference sequence). The CDR3 DNA follows: TGTGCCACCAGCAGAGACAGGGGGATTGTAGATACGCAGTATTTT. Translated: CATSRDRGIVDTQYF. Complete variable domain (other parts from reference TRBV15 and TRBJ2-3): DAMVIQNPRYQVTQFGKPVTLSCSQTLNHNVMYWYQQKSSQAPKLLFHYYDKDFNNEADTPDNFQSRRPNTSFCFLDIRSPGLGDTAMYLCATSRDRGIVDTQYFGPGTRLTVL.

The V and J genes are TRBV20-1 and TRBJ1-5, with a weak D call TRBD1 (6 bases). There are 16 residues in the CDR3. V lost 3 bases, J lost 0 bases, and 15 bases lay in between. Germline V gene lookup returns CDR1 DFQATT and CDR2 SNEGSKA (reference sequence). CDR3 amino acids: CSASFEGTPSNQPQHF. Written as DNA, the CDR3 is TGCAGTGCTAGTTTTGAGGGGACACCTAGCAATCAGCCCCAGCATTTT.

The chain recombines TRBV19 with TRBJ1-2, with TRBD1 identical over 7 bases. This CDR3 spans 12 amino acids. In germline, CDR1 is LNHDA, CDR2 SQIVND (reference sequence). Trimming cost V 8 bases and J 4 bases; bases outside gene matches: 4. The chain's CDR3 is CASGGQIYGYTF. The CDR3 DNA is TGTGCCAGTGGGGGACAGATCTATGGCTACACCTTC.

This clone was observed a few times. This sequence joins TRBV19 and TRBJ2-2; 7 bases map to TRBD1. This CDR3 has 16 amino acids. The junction had 11 bases not matched to a gene; V was cut back by 3 bases and J by 7 bases. From germline, CDR1 is LNHDA and CDR2 SQIVND (reference sequence). The CDR3 here is CASSMFPRQGDGELFF. The CDR3 nucleotides are TGTGCCAGTAGTATGTTCCCTCGACAGGGTGACGGGGAGCTGTTTTTT.

This chain joins TRBV7-9 and TRBJ2-2; no reliable D call. Germline lookup yields CDR1 SEHNR and CDR2 FQNEAQ (reference sequence). The CDR3 length is 17 residues. The germline V and J ends were trimmed by 4 bases and 0 bases, with 15 bases remaining between them. The CDR3 DNA follows: TGTGCCAGCAGCTCAAGCACTTTATACGCGAACACCGGGGAGCTGTTTTTT. Residues: CASSSSTLYANTGELFF. Full variable domain (missing parts from reference TRBV7-9 and TRBJ2-2): DTGVSQNPRHKITKRGQNVTFRCDPISEHNRLYWYRQTLGQGPEFLTYFQNEAQLEKSRLLSDRFSAERPKGSFSTLEIQRTEQGDSAMYLCASSSSTLYANTGELFFGEGSRLTVL.

The J gene is TRBJ1-5, the V gene TRBV19; weak D call: TRBD1 (6 bases). Germline V CDR1 and CDR2: LNHDA, SQIVND (reference sequence). The V end lost 2 bases, the J end lost 1 base, and 12 bases lay between the germline ends. The CDR3 is made up of 16 amino acids. CDR3 protein: CASSIPGGTSNQPQHF. In DNA form, the CDR3 reads TGTGCCAGTAGTATACCGGGGGGCACGAGCAATCAGCCCCAGCATTTT.

This clone has just one count. This rearrangement joins TRBV27 to TRBJ1-1; tentative D call: TRBD1 (5 bases). This CDR3 region has 13 residues. Per the germline V gene, CDR1 is MNHEY and CDR2 is SMNVEV (reference sequence). The V end was cut by 3 bases, the J end by 4 bases, with 9 bases between. The CDR3 sequence is CASSFGGGTEAFF. The CDR3 DNA follows: TGTGCCAGCAGTTTCGGGGGTGGCACTGAAGCTTTCTTT.

This clone was seen a few times. The V gene is TRBV6-5, the J gene TRBJ2-5; tentatively, D is TRBD1 (5 bases). The V end lost 6 bases, the J end lost 0 bases, and 11 bases lay between the germline ends. Germline V gene lookup returns CDR1 MNHEY and CDR2 SVGAGI. The CDR3 runs 14 residues. The CDR3 reads CASRTGHNQETQYF. The CDR3 DNA sequence: TGTGCCAGCAGAACCGGACACAACCAAGAGACCCAGTACTTC.

This clone was detected only once. The chain has TRBV6-5 and TRBJ2-7; D call uncertain. Between the trimmed V and J ends, which lost 6 bases and 3 bases, there was a span of 9 bases. CDR1 MNHEY and CDR2 SVGAGI come from the germline V gene. This CDR3 is built from 12 residues. In DNA, the CDR3 is TGTGCCAGCAGCATAAACAGCTACGAGCAGTACTTC. Translated: CASSINSYEQYF.

The chain couples TRBV11-3 to TRBJ2-3, with D perhaps matching TRBD2 (7 bases). V was clipped by 6 bases and J by 2 bases, with 12 bases between them. The length of the CDR3 is 14 residues. CDR1 is SGHNT and CDR2 is YENEEA in the germline V gene. CDR3 sequence reads: CASSEGGTTDTQYF. CDR3 nucleotides: TGTGCCAGCAGTGAGGGGGGGACCACAGATACGCAGTATTTT.

This chain links TRBV6-1 with TRBJ2-2; a weak D match, TRBD1 (6 bases). The CDR3 runs to 16 residues. V lost 1 base and J 2 bases, leaving 11 bases between the germline ends. Germline assignment: CDR1 MNHNS and CDR2 SASEGT. The CDR3, as DNA: TGTGCCAGCAGTGAAGATTGGGGGCCCAACACCGGGGAGCTGTTTTTT. This codes for CASSEDWGPNTGELFF.

The count of this clone is one. V gene TRBV18 combines with J gene TRBJ1-1; perhaps TRBD1 as D (5 bases). V lost 2 bases and J 3 bases, leaving 16 bases between the germline ends. This CDR3 is 16 amino acids long. Germline CDR1 KGHSH, CDR2 LQKENI. CDR3 sequence (DNA): TGTGCCAGCTCACCATATGGGGTAAGGGGTGACACTGAAGCTTTCTTT. Translating gives CASSPYGVRGDTEAFF.

The rearrangement joins TRBV20-1 to TRBJ1-5; D is perhaps TRBD1 (5 bases). Trimming removed 3 bases from V and 4 bases from J, with 25 bases in between. Germline V lookup: CDR1 DFQATT, CDR2 SNEGSKA (reference sequence). The CDR3 consists of 18 residues. CDR3 coding DNA: TGCAGTGCTAGTCCCGGCGGCGGGGGAGCACCGGGGAATCAGCCCCAGCATTTT. Translation gives CSASPGGGGAPGNQPQHF.

In DNA, the CDR3 is TGTGCCAGCAGCCGCGGGGGCGGTCAGGGCCAAGAAAAACTGTTTTTT. Amino acids: CASSRGGGQGQEKLFF. V and J are TRBV11-2 and TRBJ1-4; maybe TRBD1 (6 bases). The CDR3 loop spans 16 amino acids. Germline lookup yields CDR1 SGHAT and CDR2 FQNNGV. The V end was cut by 5 bases, the J end by 8 bases, with 21 bases between.

The chain links TRBV27 to TRBJ1-1, with D possibly being TRBD1 (6 bases). Germline values: CDR1 MNHEY, CDR2 SMNVEV (reference sequence). This CDR3 has 15 amino acids. V lost 5 bases, J lost 6 bases, and 19 bases lay in between. The CDR3 sequence: CASSLTGTIFAEAFF. The CDR3 nucleotides read TGTGCCAGCAGTCTGACCGGGACAATCTTCGCTGAAGCTTTCTTT.

The chain has TRBV4-2 and TRBJ2-1; 7 nucleotides align to TRBD2. The germline V gene encodes CDR1 LGHNA and CDR2 YNFKEQ. The CDR3 extends over 16 amino acids. The trim removed 0 bases at V and 4 bases at J, leaving 6 bases unmatched. The CDR3 DNA is TGTGCCAGCAGCCAAGATTGGGGGGGGTCTTACAATGAGCAGTTCTTC. Translating it yields CASSQDWGGSYNEQFF.

V and J are TRBV30 and TRBJ1-1; 8 bases line up with TRBD1. The CDR3 runs to 14 residues. Germline CDR1 and CDR2: GTSNPN and SVGIG (reference sequence). V was clipped by 5 bases and J by 3 bases; unmatched bases: 8. The CDR3, as DNA: TGTGCCTGGGATCCAGGACAGGGATACACTGAAGCTTTCTTT. Protein product: CAWDPGQGYTEAFF.

The CDR3 region is CASSARQGTNTGELFF. As DNA, the CDR3 is TGTGCCAGCAGCGCCCGACAGGGAACGAACACCGGGGAGCTGTTTTTT. The chain is built from TRBV9 and TRBJ2-2; 7 nucleotides align to TRBD1. This CDR3 comprises 16 residues. J gave up 0 bases and V 3 bases, and 5 bases lay outside the gene matches. CDR1 and CDR2 from the germline V gene are SGDLS and YYNGEE. The full variable domain, rest sourced from reference TRBV9 and TRBJ2-2, is DSGVTQTPKHLITATGQRVTLRCSPRSGDLSVYWYQQSLDQGLQFLIQYYNGEERAKGNILERFSAQQFPDLHSELNLSSLELGDSALYFCASSARQGTNTGELFFGEGSRLTVL.

The chain recombines TRBV5-5 with TRBJ1-1, with unresolved D. The ends were cut back, 2 bases at V and 5 bases at J, with 13 bases in the middle. Germline lookup yields CDR1 SGHKS and CDR2 YYEKEE (reference sequence). CDR3 length: 14 residues. The CDR3 coding sequence is TGTGCCAGCAGCTTCTCGGGATTGGGAACTGAAGCTTTCTTT. This gives the protein CASSFSGLGTEAFF.